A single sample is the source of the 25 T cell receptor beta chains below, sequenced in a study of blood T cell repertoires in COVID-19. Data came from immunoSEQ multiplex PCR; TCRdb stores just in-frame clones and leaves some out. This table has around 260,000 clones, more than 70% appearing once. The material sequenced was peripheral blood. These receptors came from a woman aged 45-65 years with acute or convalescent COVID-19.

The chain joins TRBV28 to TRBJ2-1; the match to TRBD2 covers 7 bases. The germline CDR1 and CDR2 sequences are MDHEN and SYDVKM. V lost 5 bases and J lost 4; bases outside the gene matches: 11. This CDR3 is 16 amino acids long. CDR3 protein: CASSAGASGAYNEQFF. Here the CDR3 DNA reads TGTGCCAGCAGTGCCGGCGCGAGCGGGGCGTACAATGAGCAGTTCTTC.

In nucleotides, the CDR3 is TGCGCCAGCAGCCAAGAGGGTAATTCACCCCTCCACTTT. It specifies CASSQEGNSPLHF. The chain links TRBV5-1 to TRBJ1-6; D ambiguous. The CDR3 loop spans 13 amino acids. Germline V gene lookup returns CDR1 SGHRS and CDR2 YFSETQ. Trimming shortened V by 4 bases and J by 6 bases, and 8 bases separated the two germline ends. Full variable domain (missing parts from reference TRBV5-1 and TRBJ1-6): KAGVTQTPRYLIKTRGQQVTLSCSPISGHRSVSWYQQTPGQGLQFLFEYFSETQRNKGNFPGRFSGRQFSNSRSEMNVSTLELGDSALYLCASSQEGNSPLHFGNGTRLTVT.

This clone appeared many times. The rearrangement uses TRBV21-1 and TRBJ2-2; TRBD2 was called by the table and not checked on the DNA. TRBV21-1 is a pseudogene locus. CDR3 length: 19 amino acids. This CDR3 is CASSQPAPRREGNTGELFF. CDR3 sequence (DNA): TGTGCCAGCAGCCAACCCGCTCCTCGGCGGGAGGGGAACACCGGGGAGCTGTTTTTT.

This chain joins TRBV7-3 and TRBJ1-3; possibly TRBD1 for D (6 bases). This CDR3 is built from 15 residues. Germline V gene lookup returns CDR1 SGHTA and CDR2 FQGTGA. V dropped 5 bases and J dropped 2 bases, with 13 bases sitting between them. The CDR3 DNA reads TGTGCCAGCAGCCCAGGGGTTTTGGCTGGAAACACCATATATTTT. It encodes CASSPGVLAGNTIYF.

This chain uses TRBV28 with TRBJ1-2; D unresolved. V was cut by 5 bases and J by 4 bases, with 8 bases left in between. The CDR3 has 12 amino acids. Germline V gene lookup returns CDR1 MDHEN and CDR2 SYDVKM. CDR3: CASSPLSYGYTF. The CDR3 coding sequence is TGTGCCAGCAGTCCCCTAAGCTATGGCTACACCTTC.

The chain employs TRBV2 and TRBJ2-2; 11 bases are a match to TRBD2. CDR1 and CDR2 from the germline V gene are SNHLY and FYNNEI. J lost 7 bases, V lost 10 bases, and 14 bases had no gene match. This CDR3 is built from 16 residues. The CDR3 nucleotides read TGTGCCACCGATACTAAGACTAGCGGGAATGGCGGGGAGCTGTTTTTT. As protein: CATDTKTSGNGGELFF.

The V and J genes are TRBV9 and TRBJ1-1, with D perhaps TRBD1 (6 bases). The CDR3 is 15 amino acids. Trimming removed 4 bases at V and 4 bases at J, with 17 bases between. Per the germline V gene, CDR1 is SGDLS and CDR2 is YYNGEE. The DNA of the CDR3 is TGTGCCAGCAGCTCAAGAGCAGGGGTCCCCACTGAAGCTTTCTTT. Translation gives CASSSRAGVPTEAFF.

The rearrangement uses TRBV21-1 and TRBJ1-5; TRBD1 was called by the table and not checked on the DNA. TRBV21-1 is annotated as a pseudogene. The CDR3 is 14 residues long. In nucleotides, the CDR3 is TGTGCCAGCAGCAAGAACAGGGGGAATCAGCCCCAGCATTTT. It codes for CASSKNRGNQPQHF.

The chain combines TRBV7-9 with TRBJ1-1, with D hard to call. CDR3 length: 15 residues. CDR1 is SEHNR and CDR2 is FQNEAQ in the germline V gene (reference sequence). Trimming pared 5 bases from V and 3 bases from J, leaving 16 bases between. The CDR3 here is CASSPPARGDTEAFF. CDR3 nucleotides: TGTGCCAGCAGCCCCCCCGCTCGCGGTGACACTGAAGCTTTCTTT.

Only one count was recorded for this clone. The CDR3 coding sequence is TGCAGCGTTGGCAGGGGGCGGACTGAAGCTTTCTTT. Residues: CSVGRGRTEAFF. J is TRBJ1-1 and V is TRBV29-1; 8 positions match TRBD1. This CDR3 contains 12 residues. Germline CDR1 and CDR2: SQVTM and ANQGSEA. With V trimmed by 4 bases and J by 5 bases, 3 bases remained unmatched.

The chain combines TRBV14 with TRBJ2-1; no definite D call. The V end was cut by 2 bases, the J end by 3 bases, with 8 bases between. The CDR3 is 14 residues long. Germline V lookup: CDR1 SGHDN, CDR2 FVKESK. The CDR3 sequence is CASSQRQFYNEQFF. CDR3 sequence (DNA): TGTGCCAGCAGCCAACGACAATTCTACAATGAGCAGTTCTTC.

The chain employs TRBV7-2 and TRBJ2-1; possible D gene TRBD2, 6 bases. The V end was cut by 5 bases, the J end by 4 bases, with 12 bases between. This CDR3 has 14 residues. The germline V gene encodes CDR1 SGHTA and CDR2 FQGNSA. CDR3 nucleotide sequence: TGTGCCAGCAGCCCCCAGGAGGGTTACAATGAGCAGTTCTTC. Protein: CASSPQEGYNEQFF. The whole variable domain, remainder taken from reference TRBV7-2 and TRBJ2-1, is GAGVSQSPSNKVTEKGKDVELRCDPISGHTALYWYRQSLGQGLEFLIYFQGNSAPDKSGLPSDRFSAERTGGSVSTLTIQRTQQEDSAVYLCASSPQEGYNEQFFGPGTRLTVL.

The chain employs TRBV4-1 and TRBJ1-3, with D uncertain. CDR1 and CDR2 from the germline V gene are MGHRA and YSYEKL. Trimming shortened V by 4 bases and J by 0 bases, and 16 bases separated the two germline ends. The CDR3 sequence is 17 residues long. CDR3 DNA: TGCGCCAGCAGCCCCCCTCAGGATCCCCTCTCTGGAAACACCATATATTTT. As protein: CASSPPQDPLSGNTIYF.

CDR3 sequence: CASSILGDRAYEQYF. CDR3 sequence (DNA): TGTGCCAGTAGTATACTCGGGGACAGGGCCTACGAGCAGTACTTC. The V call is TRBV19, the J call TRBJ2-7, with TRBD1 matching over 9 bases. This CDR3 comprises 15 residues. The germline V gene encodes CDR1 LNHDA and CDR2 SQIVND (reference sequence). V shed 2 bases, J shed 2 bases, and the junction held 4 bases outside the gene matches.

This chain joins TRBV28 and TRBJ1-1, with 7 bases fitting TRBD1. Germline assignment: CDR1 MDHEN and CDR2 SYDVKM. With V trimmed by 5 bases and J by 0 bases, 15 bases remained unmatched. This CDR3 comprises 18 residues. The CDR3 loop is CASSIYPYRGGLNTEAFF. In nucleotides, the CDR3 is TGTGCCAGCAGTATCTACCCGTACAGGGGCGGATTGAACACTGAAGCTTTCTTT.

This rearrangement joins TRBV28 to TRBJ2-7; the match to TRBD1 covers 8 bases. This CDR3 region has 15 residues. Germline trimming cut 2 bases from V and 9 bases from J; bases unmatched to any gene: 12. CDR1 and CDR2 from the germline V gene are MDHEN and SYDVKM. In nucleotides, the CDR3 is TGTGCCAGCAGTTTAGGCGGACAGGGTATTACAGCGCAGTACTTC. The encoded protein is CASSLGGQGITAQYF.

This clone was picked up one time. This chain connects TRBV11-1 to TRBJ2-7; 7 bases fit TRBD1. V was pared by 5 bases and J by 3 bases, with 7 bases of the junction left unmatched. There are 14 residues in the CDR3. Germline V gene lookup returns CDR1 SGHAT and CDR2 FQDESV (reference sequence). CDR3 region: CASSRQGIGYEQYF. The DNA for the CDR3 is TGTGCCAGCAGCCGACAGGGTATTGGCTACGAGCAGTACTTC.

The CDR3 is CASSYTGQSSGNTIYF. The CDR3 DNA follows: TGCGCCAGCAGCTACACCGGACAGAGCTCTGGAAACACCATATATTTT. This chain links TRBV5-1 with TRBJ1-3; possibly TRBD1 for D (6 bases). CDR1 and CDR2 (germline): SGHRS, YFSETQ. With 3 bases removed from V and 0 bases from J, the gap between germline ends came to 13 bases. The CDR3 covers 16 residues. Full variable domain (rest looked up from reference TRBV5-1 and TRBJ1-3): KAGVTQTPRYLIKTRGQQVTLSCSPISGHRSVSWYQQTPGQGLQFLFEYFSETQRNKGNFPGRFSGRQFSNSRSEMNVSTLELGDSALYLCASSYTGQSSGNTIYFGEGSWLTVV.

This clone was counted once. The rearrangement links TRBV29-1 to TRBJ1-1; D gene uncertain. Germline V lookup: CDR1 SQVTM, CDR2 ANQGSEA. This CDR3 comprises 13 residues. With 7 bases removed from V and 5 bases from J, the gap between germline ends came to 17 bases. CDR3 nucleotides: TGCAGCGCTTCGGACGGGCCGGGGACTGAAGCTTTCTTT. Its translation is CSASDGPGTEAFF. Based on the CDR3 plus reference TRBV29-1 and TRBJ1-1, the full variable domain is SAVISQKPSRDICQRGTSLTIQCQVDSQVTMMFWYRQQPGQSLTLIATANQGSEATYESGFVIDKFPISRPNLTFSTLTVSNMSPEDSSIYLCSASDGPGTEAFFGQGTRLTVV.

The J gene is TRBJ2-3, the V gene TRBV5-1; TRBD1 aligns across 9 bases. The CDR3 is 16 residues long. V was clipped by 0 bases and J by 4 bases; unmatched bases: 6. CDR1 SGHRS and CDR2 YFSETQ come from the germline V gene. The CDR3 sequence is CASSLAGQGNADTQYF. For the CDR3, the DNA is TGCGCCAGCAGCTTGGCGGGACAGGGTAACGCAGATACGCAGTATTTT.

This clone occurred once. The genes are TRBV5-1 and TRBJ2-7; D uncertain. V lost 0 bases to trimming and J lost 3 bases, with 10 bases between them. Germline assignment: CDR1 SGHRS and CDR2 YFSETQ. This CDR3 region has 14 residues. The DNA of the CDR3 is TGCGCCAGCAGCTTGGGGCCCCAGAACTACGAGCAGTACTTC. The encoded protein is CASSLGPQNYEQYF.

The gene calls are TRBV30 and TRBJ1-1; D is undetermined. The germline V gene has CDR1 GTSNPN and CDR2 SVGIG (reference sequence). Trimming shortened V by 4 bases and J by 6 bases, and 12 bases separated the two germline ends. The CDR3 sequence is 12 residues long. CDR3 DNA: TGTGCCTGGACCAGGCGCCGCCCTGAAGCTTTCTTT. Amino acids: CAWTRRRPEAFF.

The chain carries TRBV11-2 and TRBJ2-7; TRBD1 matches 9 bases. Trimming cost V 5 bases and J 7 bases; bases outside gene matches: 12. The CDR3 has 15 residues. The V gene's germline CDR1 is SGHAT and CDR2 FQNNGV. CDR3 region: CASSRVGTGKREQYF. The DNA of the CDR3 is TGTGCCAGCAGCCGCGTCGGGACAGGGAAGCGGGAGCAGTACTTC.

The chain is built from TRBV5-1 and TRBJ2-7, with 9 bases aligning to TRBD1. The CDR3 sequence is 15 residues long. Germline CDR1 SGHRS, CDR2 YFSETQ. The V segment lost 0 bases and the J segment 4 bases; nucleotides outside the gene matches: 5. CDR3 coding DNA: TGCGCCAGCAGCTTGGGCGGGACAGGGCCTTACGAGCAGTACTTC. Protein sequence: CASSLGGTGPYEQYF.

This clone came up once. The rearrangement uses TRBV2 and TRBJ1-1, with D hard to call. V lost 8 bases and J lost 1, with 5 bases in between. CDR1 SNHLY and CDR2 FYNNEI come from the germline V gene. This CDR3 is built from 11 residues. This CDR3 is CASAENTEAFF. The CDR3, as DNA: TGTGCCAGCGCAGAGAACACTGAAGCTTTCTTT.